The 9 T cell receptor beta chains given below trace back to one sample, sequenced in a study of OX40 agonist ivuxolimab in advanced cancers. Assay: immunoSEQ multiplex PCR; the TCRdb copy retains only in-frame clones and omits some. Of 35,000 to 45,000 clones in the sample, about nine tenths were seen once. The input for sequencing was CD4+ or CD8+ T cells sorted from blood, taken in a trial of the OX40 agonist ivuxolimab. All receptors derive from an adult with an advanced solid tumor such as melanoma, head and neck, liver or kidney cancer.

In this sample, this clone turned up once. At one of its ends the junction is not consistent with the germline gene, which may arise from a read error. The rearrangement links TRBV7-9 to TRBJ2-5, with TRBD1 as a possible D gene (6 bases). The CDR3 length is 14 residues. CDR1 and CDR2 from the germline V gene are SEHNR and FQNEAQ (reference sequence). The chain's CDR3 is CASSLTGRQETQYF. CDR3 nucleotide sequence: TGCGCCAGCAGCTTAACAGGGCGCCAAGAGACCCAGTACTTC.

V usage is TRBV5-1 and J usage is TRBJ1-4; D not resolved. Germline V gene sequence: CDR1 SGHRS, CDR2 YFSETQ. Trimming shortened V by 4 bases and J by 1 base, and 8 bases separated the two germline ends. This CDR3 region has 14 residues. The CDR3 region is CASSLGVTNEKLFF. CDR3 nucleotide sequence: TGCGCCAGCAGCCTCGGGGTAACTAATGAAAAACTGTTTTTT. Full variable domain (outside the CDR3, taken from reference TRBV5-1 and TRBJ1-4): KAGVTQTPRYLIKTRGQQVTLSCSPISGHRSVSWYQQTPGQGLQFLFEYFSETQRNKGNFPGRFSGRQFSNSRSEMNVSTLELGDSALYLCASSLGVTNEKLFFGSGTQLSVL.

CDR3: CASSLVGDEKLFF. In DNA, the CDR3 is TGTGCCAGCAGCTTAGTTGGGGATGAAAAACTGTTTTTT. The chain recombines TRBV7-9 with TRBJ1-4; D gene uncertain. The germline gives CDR1 SEHNR, CDR2 FQNEAQ (reference sequence). Trimming pared 1 base from V and 6 bases from J, leaving 6 bases between. CDR3 length equals 13 residues.

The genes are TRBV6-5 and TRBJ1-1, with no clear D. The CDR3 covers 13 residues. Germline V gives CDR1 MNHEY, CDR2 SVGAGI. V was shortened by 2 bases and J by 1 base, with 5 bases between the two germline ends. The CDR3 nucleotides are TGTGCCAGCAGTTACCTCAGGAACACTGAAGCTTTCTTT. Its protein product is CASSYLRNTEAFF.

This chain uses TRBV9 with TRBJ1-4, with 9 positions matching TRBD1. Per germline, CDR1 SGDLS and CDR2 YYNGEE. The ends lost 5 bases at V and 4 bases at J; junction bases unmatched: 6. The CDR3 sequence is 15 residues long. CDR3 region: CASSYTGGNNEKLFF. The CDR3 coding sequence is TGTGCCAGCAGTTATACAGGGGGCAATAATGAAAAACTGTTTTTT.

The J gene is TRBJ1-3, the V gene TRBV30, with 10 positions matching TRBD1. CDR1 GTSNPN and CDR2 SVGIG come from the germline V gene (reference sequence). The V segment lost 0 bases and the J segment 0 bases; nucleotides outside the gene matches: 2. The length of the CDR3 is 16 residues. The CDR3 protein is CAWSVGQGYSGNTIYF. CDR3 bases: TGTGCCTGGAGTGTGGGACAGGGGTACTCTGGAAACACCATATATTTT.

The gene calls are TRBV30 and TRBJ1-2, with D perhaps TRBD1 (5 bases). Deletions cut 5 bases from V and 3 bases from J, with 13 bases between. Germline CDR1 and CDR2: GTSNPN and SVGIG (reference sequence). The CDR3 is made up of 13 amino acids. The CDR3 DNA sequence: TGTGCCTGGTATCGGGGGGGAGACTATGGCTACACCTTC. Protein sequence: CAWYRGGDYGYTF. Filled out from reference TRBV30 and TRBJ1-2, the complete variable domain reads SQTIHQWPATLVQPVGSPLSLECTVEGTSNPNLYWYRQAAGRGLQLLFYSVGIGQISSEVPQNLSASRPQDRQFILSSKKLLLSDSGFYLCAWYRGGDYGYTFGSGTRLTVV.

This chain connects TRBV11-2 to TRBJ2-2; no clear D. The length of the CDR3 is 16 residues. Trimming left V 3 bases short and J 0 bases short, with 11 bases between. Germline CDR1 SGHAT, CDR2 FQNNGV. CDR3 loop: CASSLMDRANTGELFF. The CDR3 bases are TGTGCCAGCAGCTTGATGGACCGAGCGAACACCGGGGAGCTGTTTTTT.

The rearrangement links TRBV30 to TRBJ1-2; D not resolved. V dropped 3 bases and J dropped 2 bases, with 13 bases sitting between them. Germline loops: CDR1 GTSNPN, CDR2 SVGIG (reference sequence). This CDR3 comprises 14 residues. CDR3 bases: TGTGCCTGGAGCCCGGGTCTTCCAAACTATGGCTACACCTTC. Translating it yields CAWSPGLPNYGYTF.